The 17 T cell receptor beta chains below were found in one sample sequenced in a study of blood T cells in healthy people across ages. The second PCR ran roughly 6 to 11 cycles with a sample-barcoded 5' primer and J-beta primers. TCRdb re-called the 5' RACE reads with MiXCR, one entry per CDR3 protein. The table has 1.6 million or so distinct CDR3 sequences, roughly 30% seen once. Sequenced sample: blood. These receptors all come from a woman under 40 in good health.

This clonotype was seen more than once but under ten times. The V gene is TRBV7-2, the J gene TRBJ2-1; D may be TRBD2 (5 bases). Germline CDR1 and CDR2: SGHTA and FQGNSA. Trimming left V 1 base short and J 6 bases short, with 19 bases between. The CDR3 runs to 17 residues. CDR3 nucleotide sequence: TGTGCCAGCAGCTTAGTAACTTTGTCACTAGTTATCAATGAGCAGTTCTTC. It is translated as CASSLVTLSLVINEQFF.

The V call is TRBV13, the J call TRBJ2-7; 10 positions agree with TRBD2. Trimming cost V 6 bases and J 7 bases; bases outside gene matches: 12. Looked up from germline, CDR1 is PRHDT and CDR2 is FYEKMQ (reference sequence). The CDR3 covers 15 residues. The CDR3 bases are TGTGCCAGCAGGCTTAGCGGGGGGTCGGGGCATGAGCAGTACTTC. Amino acids: CASRLSGGSGHEQYF.

In this sample, this clonotype turned up a few times. This rearrangement joins TRBV20-1 to TRBJ2-7; D is tentatively TRBD1 or TRBD2 (5 bases each). Per the germline V gene, CDR1 is DFQATT and CDR2 is SNEGSKA (reference sequence). The V gene lost 5 bases and the J gene lost 4 bases, with 18 bases spanning the gap. This CDR3 region has 14 residues. This CDR3 is CSAGGNGARYEQYF. The CDR3 DNA is TGCAGTGCTGGTGGTAACGGGGCGCGTTACGAGCAGTACTTC.

V and J are TRBV9 and TRBJ2-2; no reliable D call. Germline V gene data show CDR1 as SGDLS and CDR2 as YYNGEE. The CDR3 is made up of 15 amino acids. V was clipped by 0 bases and J by 6 bases, with 12 bases between them. The CDR3 nucleotides are TGTGCCAGCAGCGTAGGAATGGGGATCGCCGGGGAGCTGTTTTTT. Its protein product is CASSVGMGIAGELFF.

This chain connects TRBV3-1 to TRBJ2-4, with 7 positions matching TRBD1. Germline V gives CDR1 LGHDT, CDR2 YNNKEL (reference sequence). The V and J ends lost 3 bases and 2 bases, in that order; junction bases with no gene match: 4. CDR3 length equals 15 residues. CDR3 sequence reads: CASSHRQGTKNIQYF. The CDR3 coding sequence is TGTGCCAGCAGCCATCGACAGGGAACCAAAAACATTCAGTACTTC.

This chain links TRBV20-1 with TRBJ2-1; 13 nucleotides agree with TRBD2. The CDR3 runs to 17 residues. Germline V gives CDR1 DFQATT, CDR2 SNEGSKA (reference sequence). Unmatched junction bases numbered 9, after V lost 2 bases and J lost 5 bases. The DNA of the CDR3 is TGCAGTGCTAGATCTGGGACTAGCGGGGCCCACCACAATGAGCAGTTCTTC. Protein: CSARSGTSGAHHNEQFF.

Comment on this clonotype: At one end the junction does not follow the germline gene, possibly because of a read error. This rearrangement joins TRBV10-3 to TRBJ2-7, with D possibly matching TRBD2 (6 bases). In germline, CDR1 is ENHRY, CDR2 SYGVKD. The CDR3 runs 13 residues. CDR3 in amino acids: CAISVGELAEPHF. DNA of the CDR3: TGTGCCATCAGTGTGGGAGAACTAGCTGAACCGCACTTC.

This sequence joins TRBV12-3 or TRBV12-4 and TRBJ2-3; the match to TRBD2 covers 9 bases. This CDR3 region has 16 residues. J was trimmed by 4 bases and V by 6 bases; bases with no gene match: 11. DNA for the CDR3: TGTGCCAGCAGATATAGCGGGGGCGGGGGGGCAGATACGCAGTATTTT. This codes for CASRYSGGGGADTQYF.

The rearrangement uses TRBV27 and TRBJ1-4; tentative D call: TRBD1 (6 bases). CDR3 size: 17 residues. Trimming took 2 bases from V and 4 from J, leaving 17 bases between them. From germline, CDR1 is MNHEY and CDR2 SMNVEV (reference sequence). The CDR3 DNA is TGTGCCAGCAGTTTACGACATACAGGGTCGGGTAATGAAAAACTGTTTTTT. It translates to CASSLRHTGSGNEKLFF.

The gene calls are TRBV18 and TRBJ1-2; 8 nucleotides match TRBD1. This CDR3 contains 14 residues. From germline, CDR1 is KGHSH and CDR2 LQKENI. The trim removed 0 bases at V and 5 bases at J, leaving 2 bases unmatched. CDR3: CASSPPDRVYGYTF. The DNA of the CDR3 is TGTGCCAGCTCACCACCGGACAGGGTTTATGGCTACACCTTC.

For the CDR3, the DNA is TGTGCCAGCAGCTCTGCTGGGGCGCGGGAGACCCAGTACTTC. Translated, it gives CASSSAGARETQYF. V gene TRBV5-6 combines with J gene TRBJ2-5; D is perhaps TRBD1 (5 bases). This CDR3 has 14 amino acids. CDR1 SGHDT and CDR2 YYEEEE come from the germline V gene. V was trimmed by 3 bases and J by 5 bases, leaving 14 bases between them.

Note on this clonotype: One end of the junction varies from germline; a read error may be responsible. The chain is built from TRBV5-5 and TRBJ2-7, with D possibly TRBD2 on 5 matching bases. This CDR3 spans 16 amino acids. The germline CDR1 and CDR2 sequences are SGHKS and YYEKEE (reference sequence). The CDR3 region has the DNA TGTGCCGGCAGCTTGTTAAGGACTTCTCGAATTAGCGAGCAGTACTTC. Its translation: CAGSLLRTSRISEQYF.

The V and J genes are TRBV7-9 and TRBJ2-5; tentatively, D is TRBD1 (7 bases). The CDR3 covers 14 residues. The germline V and J ends were trimmed by 4 bases and 3 bases, with 12 bases remaining between them. Germline CDR1 is SEHNR and CDR2 is FQNEAQ (reference sequence). The CDR3 coding sequence is TGTGCCAGCAGCTCTCAGGGGGGTGAAGAGACCCAGTACTTC. Encoded protein: CASSSQGGEETQYF. The full variable domain, its missing parts supplied by reference TRBV7-9 and TRBJ2-5, is DTGVSQNPRHKITKRGQNVTFRCDPISEHNRLYWYRQTLGQGPEFLTYFQNEAQLEKSRLLSDRFSAERPKGSFSTLEIQRTEQGDSAMYLCASSSQGGEETQYFGPGTRLLVL.

V gene TRBV3-1 combines with J gene TRBJ2-2, with 10 bases fitting TRBD1. Germline loops: CDR1 LGHDT, CDR2 YNNKEL (reference sequence). The V and J ends lost 6 bases and 6 bases, in that order; junction bases with no gene match: 7. The CDR3 covers 15 residues. The CDR3 reads CASSPGQGGPGELFF. As DNA, the CDR3 is TGTGCCAGCAGTCCCGGACAGGGGGGTCCCGGGGAGCTGTTTTTT.

The chain has TRBV13 and TRBJ1-2, with D hard to call. The V gene's germline CDR1 is PRHDT and CDR2 FYEKMQ (reference sequence). V gave up 2 bases and J gave up 5 bases, with 18 bases separating them. This CDR3 region has 16 residues. The CDR3 is CASSLWEGGGRYGYTF. For the CDR3, the DNA is TGTGCCAGCAGCTTATGGGAAGGTGGTGGTAGATATGGCTACACCTTC.

Only one count was recorded for this clonotype. This rearrangement joins TRBV3-1 to TRBJ2-1; unclear D gene. This CDR3 spans 14 amino acids. The germline V and J ends were trimmed by 2 bases and 6 bases, with 11 bases remaining between them. The germline V gene has CDR1 LGHDT and CDR2 YNNKEL (reference sequence). The CDR3 region has the DNA TGTGCCAGCAGCCAAAGAAGGGCTAGCAATGAGCAGTTCTTC. Residues: CASSQRRASNEQFF.

Worth noting for this clonotype: Since a much larger clone is just one base distant, this may be a read error. The rearrangement uses TRBV20-1 and TRBJ2-3; tentative D call: TRBD2 (6 bases). Looked up from germline, CDR1 is DFQATT and CDR2 is SNEGSKA (reference sequence). The CDR3 extends over 13 amino acids. The V end lost 6 bases, the J end lost 3 bases, and 13 bases lay between the germline ends. DNA for the CDR3: TGCAGTGCAAGACTAGTGGCTACAGATACGCAGTATTTT. This gives the protein CSARLVATDTQYF.